Listed here are 20 T cell receptor beta chains from one sample, sequenced in a study of T cells in Graves' hyperthyroidism and ophthalmopathy. Amplified regions were TCR beta CDR3 sequences from RNA transcripts. HTBI primers drove first-round RT-PCR of the TCR CDR3. Via MiXCR, TCRdb re-called the multiplex PCR reads, giving one row per CDR3 protein. The data contain approximately 300,000 distinct CDR3 sequences, approximately 16% of them singletons. Sequencing input: blood. These receptor sequences come from a young man with Graves' hyperthyroidism.

This clonotype came up many times. The V call is TRBV7-3, the J call TRBJ2-3, with a weak D call TRBD1 (6 bases). V was cut by 2 bases and J by 2 bases, with 14 bases left in between. From germline, CDR1 is SGHTA and CDR2 FQGTGA. CDR3 length: 16 residues. The CDR3 sequence is CASSLLAGDITDTQYF. As DNA, the CDR3 is TGTGCCAGCAGCTTACTGGCAGGGGATATCACAGATACGCAGTATTTT.

This clonotype was found a few times. A clone one base away is much larger, so this may be a read error. This chain links TRBV7-2 with TRBJ1-1; no firm D call. The CDR3 has 13 residues. Germline V gene lookup returns CDR1 SGHTA and CDR2 FQGNSA. The V and J ends lost 4 bases and 7 bases respectively, with 13 bases between them. CDR3 in amino acids: CTSSSDGPGEAFF. CDR3 DNA sequence: TGTACCAGCAGCTCCGACGGCCCAGGTGAAGCTTTCTTT.

This clonotype appeared many times. The chain combines TRBV12-3 or TRBV12-4 with TRBJ2-1; 10 positions agree with TRBD2. V was clipped by 2 bases and J by 9 bases; unmatched bases: 7. This CDR3 is built from 15 residues. CDR3: CASSLRLAGELEQFF. CDR3 DNA: TGTGCCAGCAGTTTACGGCTAGCGGGAGAACTTGAGCAGTTCTTC.

The chain employs TRBV9 and TRBJ2-7; possible D gene TRBD2, 7 bases. Deletions cut 3 bases from V and 6 bases from J, with 10 bases between. This CDR3 is built from 12 residues. Germline V gives CDR1 SGDLS, CDR2 YYNGEE. CDR3 residues: CASSGGGREQYF. Here the CDR3 DNA reads TGTGCCAGCAGCGGGGGGGGGCGCGAGCAGTACTTC. The full variable domain, with the rest looked up from reference TRBV9 and TRBJ2-7, is DSGVTQTPKHLITATGQRVTLRCSPRSGDLSVYWYQQSLDQGLQFLIQYYNGEERAKGNILERFSAQQFPDLHSELNLSSLELGDSALYFCASSGGGREQYFGPGTRLTVT.

This clonotype was seen ten or more times. The chain is built from TRBV7-9 and TRBJ2-3; possibly TRBD1 for D (7 bases). Between the trimmed V and J ends, which lost 5 bases and 3 bases, there was a span of 15 bases. The length of the CDR3 is 15 residues. The V gene's germline CDR1 is SEHNR and CDR2 FQNEAQ (reference sequence). CDR3 protein: CASSPQGGLTDTQYF. CDR3 nucleotides: TGTGCCAGCAGCCCCCAGGGGGGATTAACAGATACGCAGTATTTT.

The rearrangement uses TRBV19 and TRBJ2-3; the D gene is possibly TRBD1 (6 bases). The germline V gene encodes CDR1 LNHDA and CDR2 SQIVND (reference sequence). The V end was cut by 6 bases, the J end by 7 bases, with 11 bases between. There are 12 residues in the CDR3. DNA of the CDR3: TGTGCCAGTAGCCACAGGGAAAATACGCAGTATTTT. This codes for CASSHRENTQYF.

This chain joins TRBV9 and TRBJ1-3, with a weak D call TRBD1 (5 bases). Looked up from germline, CDR1 is SGDLS and CDR2 is YYNGEE. CDR3 length: 17 amino acids. Trimming stripped 5 bases from V and 0 bases from J, with 18 bases between. The CDR3 sequence is CASSLSGTVSSGNTIYF. The CDR3 DNA reads as TGTGCCAGCAGTTTATCCGGGACGGTAAGCTCTGGAAACACCATATATTTT.

The CDR3 nucleotides are TGTGCCAGCAGTTTATCCCTGACCGAACTTGGGTATTTT. Its protein is CASSLSLTELGYF. This sequence joins TRBV28 and TRBJ2-3; D is unresolved. Germline CDR1 reads MDHEN; CDR2 reads SYDVKM. V gave up 1 base and J gave up 14 bases, with 16 bases separating them. The CDR3 is 13 residues long.

The J gene is TRBJ2-7, the V gene TRBV28; a possible D gene is TRBD2 (5 bases). The CDR3 length is 15 residues. Germline V gene sequence: CDR1 MDHEN, CDR2 SYDVKM. V lost 5 bases, J lost 6 bases, and 20 bases lay in between. This CDR3 is CASSPGRAGGSEQYF. In nucleotides, the CDR3 is TGTGCCAGCAGTCCGGGCCGGGCGGGCGGCAGCGAGCAGTACTTC.

This clonotype was recorded at least ten times. The chain couples TRBV5-1 to TRBJ2-1; D may be TRBD2 (5 bases). Trimming shortened V by 3 bases and J by 6 bases, and 16 bases separated the two germline ends. There are 15 residues in the CDR3. Germline CDR1 SGHRS, CDR2 YFSETQ. The CDR3 here is CASSSGSVGSNEQFF. The CDR3 DNA follows: TGCGCCAGCAGCTCTGGGTCAGTTGGGAGCAATGAGCAGTTCTTC.

This clonotype was recorded many times. The V and J genes are TRBV4-1 and TRBJ1-1; D unclear. The V and J ends lost 4 bases and 6 bases respectively, with 18 bases between them. Per the germline V gene, CDR1 is MGHRA and CDR2 is YSYEKL. This CDR3 contains 15 residues. The CDR3 DNA follows: TGCGCCAGCAGCCGAGGACGCCGGACGTACGCTGAAGCTTTCTTT. Translation gives CASSRGRRTYAEAFF.

This clonotype was counted ten times or more. This chain uses TRBV27 with TRBJ1-1; 9 bases agree with TRBD1. The CDR3 has 16 residues. The germline CDR1 and CDR2 sequences are MNHEY and SMNVEV (reference sequence). With V trimmed by 5 bases and J by 5 bases, 12 bases remained unmatched. The CDR3 loop is CASSPQDRGGWTEAFF. The CDR3 DNA follows: TGTGCCAGCAGTCCTCAGGACAGGGGAGGGTGGACTGAAGCTTTCTTT.

This clonotype was recorded at least ten times. The CDR3 loop reads CASSYLVGSSYNEQFF. The CDR3 bases are TGTGCCAGCAGTTACTTGGTCGGGAGCTCCTACAATGAGCAGTTCTTC. This chain links TRBV6-6 with TRBJ2-1, with D perhaps matching TRBD2 (6 bases). The CDR3 runs 16 residues. Germline CDR1 is MNHNY and CDR2 is SVGAGI (reference sequence). Trimming removed 1 base at V and 0 bases at J, with 10 bases between.

Many counts were recorded for this clonotype. The gene calls are TRBV28 and TRBJ1-1; D gene uncertain. Germline V CDR1 and CDR2: MDHEN, SYDVKM. CDR3 length equals 11 residues. V lost 4 bases and J 3 bases, leaving 3 bases between the germline ends. For the CDR3, the DNA is TGTGCCAGCAGTTCGGACACTGAAGCTTTCTTT. It specifies CASSSDTEAFF. The full variable domain, its missing parts supplied by reference TRBV28 and TRBJ1-1, is DVKVTQSSRYLVKRTGEKVFLECVQDMDHENMFWYRQDPGLGLRLIYFSYDVKMKEKGDIPEGYSVSREKKERFSLILESASTNQTSMYLCASSSDTEAFFGQGTRLTVV.

This chain links TRBV11-2 with TRBJ2-7; 13 bases map to TRBD2. Germline values: CDR1 SGHAT, CDR2 FQNNGV. The CDR3 contains 15 residues. With V trimmed by 4 bases and J by 3 bases, 3 bases remained unmatched. The CDR3 DNA reads as TGTGCCAGCAGCTCCGGGACTAGCGGGATCTACGAGCAGTACTTC. Its translation is CASSSGTSGIYEQYF.

This chain joins TRBV4-2 and TRBJ2-1; no clear D gene. V was shortened by 0 bases and J by 5 bases, with 8 bases between the two germline ends. The CDR3 is 14 amino acids. CDR1 LGHNA and CDR2 YNFKEQ come from the germline V gene. The CDR3 nucleotides read TGTGCCAGCAGCCAAGAAGACGGACACAATGAGCAGTTCTTC. As protein: CASSQEDGHNEQFF.

The chain has TRBV20-1 and TRBJ1-2; 8 positions agree with TRBD1. Germline V gene sequence: CDR1 DFQATT, CDR2 SNEGSKA (reference sequence). The length of the CDR3 is 15 residues. Trimming took 1 base from V and 4 from J; bases not matched to a gene: 8. The CDR3 spells CSARGSMQGAYGYTF. The CDR3 region has the DNA TGCAGTGCTAGAGGCTCTATGCAGGGGGCCTATGGCTACACCTTC.

This clonotype was seen repeatedly, ten times or more. This chain joins TRBV12-3 or TRBV12-4 and TRBJ2-5, with 8 bases fitting TRBD1. Losses at the gene ends were 2 bases for V and 5 bases for J; bases not matched to a gene: 10. This CDR3 is 16 amino acids long. The CDR3 region is CASSLMAGGARETQYF. The DNA for the CDR3 is TGTGCCAGCAGTTTAATGGCAGGGGGCGCTAGGGAGACCCAGTACTTC.

Of note for this clonotype: A much larger clonotype is one base distant, so this may be a read error. The chain employs TRBV5-1 and TRBJ1-4; tentative D call: TRBD1 (6 bases). CDR1 SGHRS and CDR2 YFSETQ come from the germline V gene. CDR3 length equals 16 residues. CDR3 DNA sequence: TGCGCCAGCAGCCGCTCGATGGACAGAACTAATGAAAGACTGTTTTTT. This encodes CASSRSMDRTNERLFF.

The chain carries TRBV7-9 and TRBJ2-3; 7 positions match TRBD2. V was pared by 5 bases and J by 4 bases, with 18 bases of the junction left unmatched. This CDR3 is 18 amino acids long. The germline V gene encodes CDR1 SEHNR and CDR2 FQNEAQ (reference sequence). The CDR3 bases are TGTGCCAGCAGCCCCACTCGGGGGAGGACTACTAGCGCAGATACGCAGTATTTT. It is translated as CASSPTRGRTTSADTQYF.